Presented here are 28 T cell receptor beta chains from one specimen sequenced in a study of PD-L1 blockade in urothelial cancer. Time point indicated: pretreatment peripheral blood. Profiling relied on immunoSEQ multiplex PCR, and the TCRdb table lists in-frame clones only, not all of them. The sample lists about 76,000 clones, 90% occurring once. The specimen was PBMCs, collected around atezolizumab (anti-PD-L1) treatment. The receptors shown here come from a man aged 65 to 85 with urothelial cancer.

V is TRBV28 and J is TRBJ1-1; D is unclear. Germline lookup yields CDR1 MDHEN and CDR2 SYDVKM. This CDR3 comprises 12 residues. Trimming cost V 6 bases and J 10 bases, with 15 bases left between them. CDR3 region: CASSSEPRGAFF. The CDR3 nucleotides read TGTGCCAGCAGCTCAGAGCCCCGCGGAGCTTTCTTT.

J is TRBJ2-7 and V is TRBV9; no clear D gene. The germline V gene has CDR1 SGDLS and CDR2 YYNGEE. Trimming pared 3 bases from V and 0 bases from J, leaving 10 bases between. The CDR3 loop spans 14 amino acids. The CDR3 DNA sequence: TGTGCCAGCAGCGCTTTCTTGAGCTCCTACGAGCAGTACTTC. This translates into CASSAFLSSYEQYF.

This clone has only one observation. V gene TRBV5-4 combines with J gene TRBJ2-1, with D tentatively TRBD2 (6 bases). Germline CDR1 reads SGHNT; CDR2 reads YYREEE (reference sequence). CDR3 length: 15 residues. The V end was cut by 0 bases, the J end by 1 base, with 8 bases between. The CDR3 protein is CASSLGGGSYNEQFF. The CDR3 nucleotides read TGTGCCAGCAGCTTGGGGGGAGGTTCCTACAATGAGCAGTTCTTC.

This clone was observed once. V is TRBV7-2 and J is TRBJ2-3; a weak D match, TRBD1 (5 bases). Per the germline V gene, CDR1 is SGHTA and CDR2 is FQGNSA. Between the trimmed V and J ends, which lost 2 bases and 5 bases, there was a span of 11 bases. This CDR3 region has 14 residues. The CDR3 DNA sequence: TGTGCCAGCAGCTTAATCAGGGTGGGAGATACGCAGTATTTT. It specifies CASSLIRVGDTQYF.

The chain joins TRBV7-9 to TRBJ1-1; 7 bases line up with TRBD1. V trimming: 5 bases; J trimming: 1 base; junction bases outside the gene matches: 4. Germline-derived CDR1 and CDR2 are SEHNR and FQNEAQ (reference sequence). The CDR3 is made up of 14 amino acids. The CDR3 coding sequence is TGTGCCAGCAGCCAGACAGGGTCGAACACTGAAGCTTTCTTT. This encodes CASSQTGSNTEAFF.

The chain joins TRBV27 to TRBJ1-2, with D uncertain. The V gene's germline CDR1 is MNHEY and CDR2 SMNVEV (reference sequence). V dropped 5 bases and J dropped 4 bases, with 14 bases sitting between them. This CDR3 is 14 amino acids long. In DNA form, the CDR3 reads TGTGCCAGCAGTCCACACGCCGTAATCTATGGCTACACCTTC. This translates into CASSPHAVIYGYTF.

The rearrangement joins TRBV28 to TRBJ2-7; perhaps TRBD2 as D (6 bases). V shed 4 bases and J shed 0 bases, with 10 bases lying between them. CDR3 length: 14 amino acids. CDR1 MDHEN and CDR2 SYDVKM come from the germline V gene. This CDR3 reads CASSSPTSSYEQYF. Written as DNA, the CDR3 is TGTGCCAGCAGTTCTCCGACTAGCTCCTACGAGCAGTACTTC.

Turning to this clone: Distinct nucleotide sequences in the sample also encode this CDR3. The chain has TRBV9 and TRBJ2-5; 11 bases are shared with TRBD2. CDR3 length equals 16 residues. Trimming removed 0 bases from V and 1 base from J; junction bases left unmatched: 2. The germline CDR1 and CDR2 sequences are SGDLS and YYNGEE. The CDR3 protein is CASSVGGLAAQETQYF. The CDR3 DNA reads as TGTGCCAGCAGCGTAGGGGGACTAGCGGCCCAAGAGACCCAGTACTTC. Full variable domain (rest looked up from reference TRBV9 and TRBJ2-5): DSGVTQTPKHLITATGQRVTLRCSPRSGDLSVYWYQQSLDQGLQFLIQYYNGEERAKGNILERFSAQQFPDLHSELNLSSLELGDSALYFCASSVGGLAAQETQYFGPGTRLLVL.

The rearrangement joins TRBV27 to TRBJ2-1, with D possibly TRBD2 on 7 matching bases. Trimming pared 5 bases from V and 8 bases from J, leaving 22 bases between. CDR3 size: 16 residues. The V gene's germline CDR1 is MNHEY and CDR2 SMNVEV (reference sequence). The CDR3 spells CASSLSVGGGLHEQFF. CDR3 in DNA: TGTGCCAGCAGTCTCTCCGTAGGGGGGGGCTTACATGAGCAGTTCTTC.

The chain employs TRBV15 and TRBJ2-5; 7 bases are a match to TRBD2. Germline CDR1 LNHNV, CDR2 YYDKDF (reference sequence). This CDR3 has 13 residues. V lost 3 bases to trimming and J lost 4 bases; unmatched junction nucleotides: 2. The CDR3 protein is CATSRGGPETQYF. CDR3 DNA: TGTGCCACCAGCAGGGGAGGGCCAGAGACCCAGTACTTC.

The chain carries TRBV13 and TRBJ2-3; 10 bases map to TRBD2. The junction had 1 base not matched to a gene; V was cut back by 0 bases and J by 4 bases. The V gene's germline CDR1 is PRHDT and CDR2 FYEKMQ (reference sequence). The length of the CDR3 is 15 residues. CDR3 residues: CASSLGGTSADTQYF. Here the CDR3 DNA reads TGTGCCAGCAGCTTAGGTGGGACTAGCGCAGATACGCAGTATTTT.

The gene calls are TRBV7-3 and TRBJ2-2; TRBD2 is a possible D gene (6 bases). Germline V lookup: CDR1 SGHTA, CDR2 FQGTGA. This CDR3 comprises 16 residues. Between the trimmed V and J ends, which lost 5 bases and 2 bases, there was a span of 15 bases. The CDR3 DNA reads TGTGCCAGCAGCCCAAACGGGGGACTCAACACCGGGGAGCTGTTTTTT. Its translation is CASSPNGGLNTGELFF.

The chain links TRBV6-5 to TRBJ1-3; 8 bases line up with TRBD1. CDR3 length equals 14 residues. CDR1 MNHEY and CDR2 SVGAGI come from the germline V gene. The junction had 4 bases not matched to a gene; V was cut back by 7 bases and J by 2 bases. CDR3 sequence (DNA): TGTGCCAGCACCCAGGACAGGGCTGGAAACACCATATATTTT. Translating gives CASTQDRAGNTIYF.

This rearrangement joins TRBV11-2 to TRBJ1-5; D unclear. The CDR3 loop spans 13 amino acids. Germline V CDR1 and CDR2: SGHAT, FQNNGV. The ends were cut back, 3 bases at V and 5 bases at J, with 8 bases in the middle. Here the CDR3 DNA reads TGTGCCAGCAGCTTCCGCGGGGATCAGCCCCAGCATTTT. Translation gives CASSFRGDQPQHF.

DNA for the CDR3: TGTGCCAGCAGCTTAAGGACAGGGGGCAACGAGCAGTACTTC. Protein sequence: CASSLRTGGNEQYF. The V and J genes are TRBV5-4 and TRBJ2-7; 11 bases agree with TRBD1. The CDR3 is made up of 14 amino acids. Germline V lookup: CDR1 SGHNT, CDR2 YYREEE (reference sequence). The junction had 3 bases not matched to a gene; V was cut back by 2 bases and J by 5 bases.

This clone was seen a single time. The chain carries TRBV12-5 and TRBJ2-1; D gene uncertain. CDR1 is LGHNT and CDR2 is FRNRAP in the germline V gene. The CDR3 has 11 residues. Trimming stripped 3 bases from V and 7 bases from J, with 4 bases between. CDR3 residues: CASGFGNEQFF. The CDR3, as DNA: TGTGCTAGTGGTTTCGGGAATGAGCAGTTCTTC. The full variable domain, in which reference TRBV12-5 and TRBJ2-1 provide the parts outside the CDR3, is DARVTQTPRHKVTEMGQEVTMRCQPILGHNTVFWYRQTMMQGLELLAYFRNRAPLDDSGMPKDRFSAEMPDATLATLKIQPSEPRDSAVYFCASGFGNEQFFGPGTRLTVL.

About this clone itself: The same CDR3 is also encoded by other DNA sequences in this sample. The J gene is TRBJ2-3, the V gene TRBV29-1; a possible D gene is TRBD2 (5 bases). Germline loops: CDR1 SQVTM, CDR2 ANQGSEA. The CDR3 sequence is 12 residues long. V was shortened by 3 bases and J by 3 bases, with 7 bases between the two germline ends. The CDR3 protein is CSVDRGTDTQYF. The CDR3 DNA reads as TGCAGCGTTGACCGGGGTACAGATACGCAGTATTTT.

The chain combines TRBV7-6 with TRBJ2-1, with TRBD2 as a possible D gene (5 bases). The CDR3 has 16 amino acids. Germline V gene lookup returns CDR1 SGHVS and CDR2 FNYEAQ. V was cut by 5 bases and J by 0 bases, with 14 bases left in between. This chain's CDR3 is CASSPGIRYSYNEQFF. The CDR3 DNA reads TGTGCCAGCAGCCCGGGGATCCGTTACTCCTACAATGAGCAGTTCTTC.

This clone was recorded only once. The chain is built from TRBV9 and TRBJ2-7; 7 nucleotides match TRBD2. Germline CDR1 SGDLS, CDR2 YYNGEE. Trimming cost V 3 bases and J 2 bases; bases outside gene matches: 5. The CDR3 contains 14 residues. The CDR3 loop reads CASSEGLETYEQYF. The CDR3 DNA reads TGTGCCAGCAGCGAAGGACTAGAGACCTACGAGCAGTACTTC.

The chain couples TRBV5-1 to TRBJ1-1; 7 bases are a match to TRBD1. Germline lookup yields CDR1 SGHRS and CDR2 YFSETQ. The ends lost 4 bases at V and 0 bases at J; junction bases unmatched: 9. CDR3 length equals 16 residues. CDR3 sequence: CASSPRDRYMNTEAFF. The CDR3 nucleotides read TGCGCCAGCAGCCCCCGGGACAGATATATGAACACTGAAGCTTTCTTT.

The gene calls are TRBV18 and TRBJ2-3; possibly TRBD1 for D (5 bases). The CDR3 covers 16 residues. Germline V gene lookup returns CDR1 KGHSH and CDR2 LQKENI. V lost 4 bases and J 6 bases, leaving 20 bases between the germline ends. In nucleotides, the CDR3 is TGTGCCAGCTCACGCCCCGTGGGGCAGCTAGGGGATACGCAGTATTTT. Protein product: CASSRPVGQLGDTQYF.

The CDR3 DNA sequence: TGTGCCAGCAGGGGTACTAGCGGGAGGTCCTACGAGCAGTACTTC. Its translation: CASRGTSGRSYEQYF. The V call is TRBV28, the J call TRBJ2-7; 12 bases match TRBD2. Unmatched junction bases numbered 4, after V lost 6 bases and J lost 1 base. The CDR3 covers 15 residues. Germline-derived CDR1 and CDR2 are MDHEN and SYDVKM.

V and J are TRBV19 and TRBJ2-3, with D perhaps TRBD2 (6 bases). This CDR3 has 15 residues. CDR1 is LNHDA, CDR2 SQIVND, per germline (reference sequence). Trimming shortened V by 7 bases and J by 0 bases, and 14 bases separated the two germline ends. The CDR3, as DNA: TGTGCCAGTAAATTCGCGGGGCCTAGCACAGATACGCAGTATTTT. It yields the protein CASKFAGPSTDTQYF.

The gene calls are TRBV11-2 and TRBJ1-2, with a possible D match to TRBD1 (5 bases). Germline CDR1 and CDR2: SGHAT and FQNNGV. Trimming removed 0 bases from V and 2 bases from J, with 10 bases in between. The length of the CDR3 is 15 residues. The CDR3 nucleotides are TGTGCCAGCAGCTTAGAGGTCCAGGGAAACTATGGCTACACCTTC. Translation: CASSLEVQGNYGYTF. Looking up the rest from reference TRBV11-2 and TRBJ1-2 gives the full variable domain: EAGVAQSPRYKIIEKRQSVAFWCNPISGHATLYWYQQILGQGPKLLIQFQNNGVVDDSQLPKDRFSAERLKGVDSTLKIQPAKLEDSAVYLCASSLEVQGNYGYTFGSGTRLTVV.

This clone occurred a few times. J is TRBJ1-1 and V is TRBV9, with D possibly TRBD1 on 6 matching bases. Trimming removed 4 bases from V and 8 bases from J, with 21 bases in between. CDR3 length equals 15 residues. Germline V CDR1 and CDR2: SGDLS, YYNGEE. The CDR3 region has the DNA TGTGCCAGCAGCCCGAGAGCAGGGGAAGCGGGAGAAGCTTTCTTT. As protein: CASSPRAGEAGEAFF.

The chain links TRBV20-1 to TRBJ1-1; 7 bases map to TRBD1. The CDR3 has 11 residues. V shed 6 bases, J shed 11 bases, and the junction held 9 bases outside the gene matches. CDR1 and CDR2 from the germline V gene are DFQATT and SNEGSKA (reference sequence). The DNA for the CDR3 is TGCAGTGCAACGACAGGGCGAGGGGCTTTCTTT. Translation: CSATTGRGAFF.

The chain links TRBV19 to TRBJ2-7; 7 positions match TRBD2. The CDR3 is made up of 15 amino acids. The junction had 11 bases not matched to a gene; V was cut back by 3 bases and J by 6 bases. In germline, CDR1 is LNHDA, CDR2 SQIVND (reference sequence). CDR3 region: CASSISGSGVFEQYF. CDR3 nucleotides: TGTGCCAGTAGTATTAGTGGCAGCGGGGTCTTCGAGCAGTACTTC.

The count of this clone is one. The chain is built from TRBV28 and TRBJ1-5; 8 nucleotides line up with TRBD1. The CDR3 loop spans 16 amino acids. V lost 2 bases, J lost 3 bases, and 6 bases stayed unmatched. CDR1 MDHEN and CDR2 SYDVKM come from the germline V gene. The CDR3 coding sequence is TGTGCCAGCAGTTTACTACAGGGGGACCTCAATCAGCCCCAGCATTTT. Its protein product is CASSLLQGDLNQPQHF.